The table lists the clone carrying this TCR beta chain with a few counts. Its target is not known. The identical CDR3 is also encoded by other nucleotide sequences in the sample. This record comes from a study of cytomegalovirus exposure and HLA in healthy donors. The CDR3 extends over 10 amino acids. Trimming cost V 3 bases and J 8 bases, with 7 bases left between them. From germline, CDR1 is DFQATT and CDR2 SNEGSKA (reference sequence). Primers included in the PCR were 60 Vbeta and 13 Jbeta primers. The repertoire was sequenced with immunoSEQ multiplex PCR; TCRdb's copy has only in-frame clones and lacks some. The profile shows roughly 200,000 clones, approximately 78% of them singletons. Study observations and caveats: The authors later found TCR association rates varying by HLA locus, with DRB1 most and HLA-C fewest. With further analysis later on, most CMV-associated TCR beta chains appeared HLA-restricted.

The origin of this receptor is a man aged 25 to 40 in good health and CMV-seronegative. Material: PBMCs. The rearrangement uses TRBV20-1 and TRBJ1-1, with D possibly TRBD1 on 5 matching bases. As DNA, the CDR3 is TGCAGTGCTAGGACAGTAGAAGCTTTCTTT. It codes for CSARTVEAFF.